Each of the 13 T cell receptor beta chains below was sequenced from the same sample in a study of cytomegalovirus exposure and HLA in healthy donors (dated by TCRdb to 2016 to 2017). Libraries were built with the immunoSEQ multiplex PCR assay. The source is immuneACCESS, and TCRdb retained only in-frame sequences with V and J called. Part of the clones is not carried over; for the studies checked, unresolved V genes explain less than half of this, and the remainder is unexplained. This sample comprises around 400,000 clones, just over 85% of them detected only once. The top ten hold around 0.8% of the sample. What was sequenced was PBMCs. These receptors all stem from a woman in her late teens or twenties in good health and CMV-seronegative.

V gene TRBV4-1 combines with J gene TRBJ1-2; TRBD1 agrees at 8 bases. J was trimmed by 4 bases and V by 3 bases; bases with no gene match: 13. This CDR3 is built from 17 residues. Germline CDR1 is MGHRA and CDR2 is YSYEKL. This chain's CDR3 is CASSQTGASAGFYGYTF. The CDR3 DNA sequence: TGCGCCAGCAGCCAGACAGGGGCTTCGGCGGGCTTCTATGGCTACACCTTC.

This clone was picked up one time. The chain employs TRBV25-1 and TRBJ1-4; 10 bases map to TRBD1. CDR1 is MGHDK and CDR2 is SYGVNS in the germline V gene. This CDR3 region has 15 residues. Trimming removed 6 bases from V and 8 bases from J; junction bases left unmatched: 9. The CDR3 nucleotides read TGTGCCAGCAGGGTCTCGGGACAGGGGAACGAAAAACTGTTTTTT. It translates to CASRVSGQGNEKLFF.

This clone was counted a single time. The chain links TRBV30 to TRBJ2-3; D is unclear. V lost 3 bases, J lost 2 bases, and 12 bases lay in between. There are 14 residues in the CDR3. Germline loops: CDR1 GTSNPN, CDR2 SVGIG (reference sequence). CDR3 residues: CAWSAIATTDTQYF. The CDR3 bases are TGTGCCTGGAGCGCCATAGCTACCACAGATACGCAGTATTTT.

This chain connects TRBV5-4 to TRBJ1-1, with 7 bases identical to TRBD1. The CDR3 covers 14 residues. Germline V gene data show CDR1 as SGHNT and CDR2 as YYREEE (reference sequence). With V trimmed by 6 bases and J by 4 bases, 9 bases remained unmatched. The CDR3 loop reads CASNIDRESTEAFF. CDR3 DNA sequence: TGTGCCAGCAACATCGACAGGGAGAGCACTGAAGCTTTCTTT. Full variable domain (remainder filled in from reference TRBV5-4 and TRBJ1-1): ETGVTQSPTHLIKTRGQQVTLRCSSQSGHNTVSWYQQALGQGPQFIFQYYREEENGRGNFPPRFSGLQFPNYSSELNVNALELDDSALYLCASNIDRESTEAFFGQGTRLTVV.

The chain combines TRBV7-9 with TRBJ1-4, with 7 bases identical to TRBD1. CDR1 SEHNR and CDR2 FQNEAQ come from the germline V gene (reference sequence). Unmatched junction bases numbered 7, after V lost 0 bases and J lost 3 bases. This CDR3 contains 17 residues. The CDR3 protein is CASSLATGRGANEKLFF. The DNA of the CDR3 is TGTGCCAGCAGCTTAGCGACAGGGCGCGGAGCTAATGAAAAACTGTTTTTT.

V usage is TRBV5-4 and J usage is TRBJ2-3; TRBD2 matches at 13 bases. Trimming took 3 bases from V and 4 from J; bases not matched to a gene: 2. The CDR3 length is 15 residues. Germline lookup yields CDR1 SGHNT and CDR2 YYREEE (reference sequence). DNA of the CDR3: TGTGCCAGCAGCTGGGGACTAGCGGGATCAGATACGCAGTATTTT. As protein: CASSWGLAGSDTQYF. Full variable domain (remainder filled in from reference TRBV5-4 and TRBJ2-3): ETGVTQSPTHLIKTRGQQVTLRCSSQSGHNTVSWYQQALGQGPQFIFQYYREEENGRGNFPPRFSGLQFPNYSSELNVNALELDDSALYLCASSWGLAGSDTQYFGPGTRLTVL.

The chain is built from TRBV28 and TRBJ2-2; 7 bases line up with TRBD1. Losses at the gene ends were 3 bases for V and 2 bases for J; bases not matched to a gene: 9. Germline lookup yields CDR1 MDHEN and CDR2 SYDVKM. The CDR3 runs 17 residues. The CDR3 nucleotides are TGTGCCAGCAGTTTTCCCCTGAGGGGGCCAAACACCGGGGAGCTGTTTTTT. It is translated as CASSFPLRGPNTGELFF. Variable domain in full (rest from reference TRBV28 and TRBJ2-2): DVKVTQSSRYLVKRTGEKVFLECVQDMDHENMFWYRQDPGLGLRLIYFSYDVKMKEKGDIPEGYSVSREKKERFSLILESASTNQTSMYLCASSFPLRGPNTGELFFGEGSRLTVL.

V is TRBV10-3 and J is TRBJ1-1; D is undetermined. The CDR3 loop spans 14 amino acids. Germline CDR1 is ENHRY and CDR2 is SYGVKD. V was pared by 2 bases and J by 6 bases, with 13 bases between. The CDR3 is CAISEIPRLAEAFF. CDR3 sequence (DNA): TGTGCCATCAGTGAGATACCCCGCTTAGCTGAAGCTTTCTTT.

This chain joins TRBV5-1 and TRBJ1-2, with 7 nucleotides matching TRBD1. In germline, CDR1 is SGHRS, CDR2 YFSETQ. The CDR3 covers 14 residues. V shed 8 bases and J 8 bases; nucleotides not matched to a gene: 15. The CDR3 nucleotides read TGCGCCAGTTCCTCCAGGGGGGTTTTGGAGGGCTACACCTTC. This encodes CASSSRGVLEGYTF.

V gene TRBV6-1 combines with J gene TRBJ2-7, with 9 bases identical to TRBD1. The CDR3 has 15 residues. After removal of 4 bases from V and 3 bases from J, the junction contained 7 bases not matched to a gene. Looked up from germline, CDR1 is MNHNS and CDR2 is SASEGT. The CDR3 region is CASSAPGTGYYEQYF. CDR3 bases: TGTGCCAGCAGTGCCCCCGGGACAGGGTACTACGAGCAGTACTTC.

The chain uses TRBV6-5 and TRBJ2-7; D not resolved. This CDR3 contains 15 residues. V lost 2 bases and J 3 bases, leaving 14 bases between the germline ends. Germline CDR1 reads MNHEY; CDR2 reads SVGAGI. For the CDR3, the DNA is TGTGCCAGCAGTTACCCGCCGGGTGACCGCTACGAGCAGTACTTC. Its protein is CASSYPPGDRYEQYF.

This clone occurred once. V gene TRBV19 combines with J gene TRBJ1-3; no reliable D call. Trimming stripped 5 bases from V and 3 bases from J, with 8 bases between. Germline V gives CDR1 LNHDA, CDR2 SQIVND (reference sequence). This CDR3 spans 13 amino acids. For the CDR3, the DNA is TGTGCCAGTAGTTCAGGTTTTGGAAACACCATATATTTT. Amino acids: CASSSGFGNTIYF.

The chain couples TRBV6-5 to TRBJ1-4; 8 bases map to TRBD1. With 2 bases clipped from V and 6 bases from J, the junction kept 8 bases outside the gene matches. The CDR3 runs to 16 residues. Germline V gene data show CDR1 as MNHEY and CDR2 as SVGAGI. CDR3 bases: TGTGCCAGCAGTTACCGGACAGGGTCGGGGGATGAAAAACTGTTTTTT. This gives the protein CASSYRTGSGDEKLFF.